The text below deals with one TCR beta chain. The clone's antigen remains unknown. Base qualities are not provided; no much larger clone lies one nucleotide away. A patient counted as having stable Graves' hyperthyroidism if no progression to ophthalmopathy occurred over 18 months of follow-up. The hyperthyroidism patients were between 18 and 65 years old and newly diagnosed, with a disease duration of less than 2 months. Exclusion was applied to patients with uncontrolled infections, other autoimmune diseases, pregnancy or lactation. Diagnoses were established on the basis of clinical symptoms, serum thyroxine and TRAb, thyroid ultrasound, and orbital computed tomography. PBMCs were isolated from about 9.1 ml of fresh peripheral blood by Ficoll-Paque density gradient centrifugation. Total RNA was extracted using Trizol reagent, and RNA quality was assessed on an Agilent 2100 Bioanalyzer. V has 8 bases trimmed and J has 2 bases trimmed; junction bases matching no gene number 5. The germline V gene yields KGHSH for CDR1 and LQKENI for CDR2. Reading from cysteine to phenylalanine, the CDR3 counts 14 amino acids. Just the 42-base CDR3 DNA is kept, in frame starting at base 1.

These data belong to a study of T cells in Graves' hyperthyroidism and ophthalmopathy (dated by TCRdb to the late 2010s). With regard to the full study: Peripheral blood was collected at initial diagnosis, before any treatment. To identify distinguishing TCR V-J signatures, a discovery cohort of 90 to 100 patients was used, comprising 40 to 45 with Graves' ophthalmopathy and under 60 with stable Graves' hyperthyroidism. The 75 to 100 discovery patients were divided at random into training and test sets in a 7:3 ratio. After blood sampling, hyperthyroidism patients were treated with methimazole at a starting dose of 30 mg daily, and ophthalmopathy patients were treated with high-dose intravenous methylprednisolone. Thyroid tissue and blood T-cell repertoires from roughly 6 Graves' hyperthyroidism patients were also compared in the study. The paper describes TCR Vbeta CDR3 sequencing of about 140 peripheral blood samples, made up of about 40 ophthalmopathy patients, around 78 hyperthyroidism patients and 17 progressor patients. Prospective prediction of ophthalmopathy was tested in an independent validation cohort consisting of about 19 hyperthyroidism patients and some 16 patients who later progressed to ophthalmopathy. Results the study describes overall, beyond this receptor: Sample size was not statistically predetermined, and investigators were not blinded to group allocation. In validation, the model predicted progression to ophthalmopathy a median of 6.5 months before onset, with about 67% sensitivity and about 75% specificity. Most expanded thyroid clonotypes (frequency above 0.001) were also found in blood, which suggests that blood repertoires may mirror thyroid immune responses. In cross-validation, a model built on a 13 V-J signature told ophthalmopathy apart from stable hyperthyroidism with approximately 90% sensitivity and roughly 82% specificity, and in testing the same model reached 80%/75%.

The TCR beta CDR3 regions were amplified from the RNA transcripts. A first-round RT-PCR of the TCR CDR3 used the HTBI primer set with the Qiagen OneStep RT-PCR kit. Libraries were constructed in a second round of multiplex PCR, after which size selection and purification were carried out. Paired-end sequencing of the libraries was performed with 100 bp reads on an Illumina HiSeq2000. Regarding the original processing steps: Raw data were processed with SOAPnuke, discarding reads with adapters, uncalled bases, mean Phred below 15, or no exact constant-primer or identifier match. COPE v1.2.5 was used to merge high-quality paired reads, and clonotypes were defined as unique nucleotide sequences. MiTCR v1.1 was used to align the clonotypes against IMGT TRBV, TRBD and TRBJ reference segments. Only V-J combinations with frequency above 0.0001, covering 99% to 99.2% of repertoires, were analysed. The TCS score was defined as F50 (clonal expansion) divided by E x V (chaos), with BLOSUM62-based TCRdist calculated between CDR3 peptides within each V-J. Welch's t-statistics and random forest reduced approximately 520 V-J features to 10 to 15, which were used in a naive Bayes classifier (R e1071). TCRdb reprocessed the public reads (quality trimming at Q25 with fastp, clone calling with MiXCR) and kept in-frame beta chains. Identical CDR3 protein sequences are pooled into one entry, listed with their most common genes and DNA. TCRdb's processing, not the authors' own work, is the source of the V and J calls. The sample table records about 200,000 distinct CDR3 sequences; approximately 20% of these occur just once. The ten largest clones take up roughly 44% of the sample.

The sequenced sample consisted of blood. This receptor was identified in a man in his forties with Graves' hyperthyroidism. The chain is made from TRBV18 and TRBJ2-2; 7 central bases correspond to TRBD1. The nucleotides read TGTGCCAGCGGACAGGCCACAAACACCGGGGAGCTGTTTTTT. Its protein is CASGQATNTGELFF.